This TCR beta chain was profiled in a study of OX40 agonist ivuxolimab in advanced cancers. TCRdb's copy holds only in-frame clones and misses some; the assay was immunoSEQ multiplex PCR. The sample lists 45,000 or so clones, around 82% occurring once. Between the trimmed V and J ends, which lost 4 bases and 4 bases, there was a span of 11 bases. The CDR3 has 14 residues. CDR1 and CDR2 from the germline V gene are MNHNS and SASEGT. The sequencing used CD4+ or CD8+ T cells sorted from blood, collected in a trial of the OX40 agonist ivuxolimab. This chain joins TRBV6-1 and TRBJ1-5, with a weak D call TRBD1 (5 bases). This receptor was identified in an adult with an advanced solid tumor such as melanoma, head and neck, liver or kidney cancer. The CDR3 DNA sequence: TGTGCCAGCAGTGGAGGGAAGGGGAATCAGCCCCAGCATTTT. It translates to CASSGGKGNQPQHF.